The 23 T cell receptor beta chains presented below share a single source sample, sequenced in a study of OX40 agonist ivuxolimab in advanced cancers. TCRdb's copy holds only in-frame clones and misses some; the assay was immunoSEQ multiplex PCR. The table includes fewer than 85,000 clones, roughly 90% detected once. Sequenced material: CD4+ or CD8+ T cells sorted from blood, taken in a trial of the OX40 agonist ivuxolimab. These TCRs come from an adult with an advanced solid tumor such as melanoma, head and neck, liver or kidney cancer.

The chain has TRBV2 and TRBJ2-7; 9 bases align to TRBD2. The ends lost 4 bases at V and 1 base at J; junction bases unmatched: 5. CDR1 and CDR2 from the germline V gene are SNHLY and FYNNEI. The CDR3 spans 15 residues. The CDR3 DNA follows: TGTGCCAGCAGTGCGGTGCTAGCGGGGTCCTACGAGCAGTACTTC. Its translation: CASSAVLAGSYEQYF.

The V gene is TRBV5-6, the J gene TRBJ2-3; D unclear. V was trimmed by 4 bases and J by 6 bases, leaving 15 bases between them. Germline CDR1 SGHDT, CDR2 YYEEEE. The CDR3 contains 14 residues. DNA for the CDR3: TGTGCCAGCAGCACATACAAGTTGTTGGATACGCAGTATTTT. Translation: CASSTYKLLDTQYF.

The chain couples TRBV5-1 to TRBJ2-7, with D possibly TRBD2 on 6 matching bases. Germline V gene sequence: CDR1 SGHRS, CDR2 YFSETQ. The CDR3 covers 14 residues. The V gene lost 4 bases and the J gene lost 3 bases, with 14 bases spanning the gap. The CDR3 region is CASSPAGPLYEQYF. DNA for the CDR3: TGCGCCAGCAGCCCCGCGGGGCCACTCTACGAGCAGTACTTC.

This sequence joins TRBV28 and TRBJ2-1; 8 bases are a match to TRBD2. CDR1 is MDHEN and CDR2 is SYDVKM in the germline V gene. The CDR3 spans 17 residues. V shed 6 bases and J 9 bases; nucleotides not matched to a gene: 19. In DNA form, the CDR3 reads TGTGCCAGCAGACACCCTCCGGGACTAGGCCCCCACACTGAGCAGTTCTTC. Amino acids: CASRHPPGLGPHTEQFF.

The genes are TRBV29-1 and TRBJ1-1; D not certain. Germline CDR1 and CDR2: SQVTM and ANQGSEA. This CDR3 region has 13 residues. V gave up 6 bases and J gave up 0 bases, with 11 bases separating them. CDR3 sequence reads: CSVKTIMNTEAFF. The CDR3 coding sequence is TGCAGCGTCAAAACGATCATGAACACTGAAGCTTTCTTT.

The CDR3 bases are TGTGCCAGCAGCTTAAAGGTTGAGACAGCTGGGGATGGCTACACCTTC. Its translation: CASSLKVETAGDGYTF. The chain carries TRBV7-9 and TRBJ1-2; TRBD1 is a possible D gene (5 bases). CDR1 and CDR2 (germline): SEHNR, FQNEAQ (reference sequence). Trimming took 2 bases from V and 6 from J, leaving 19 bases between them. This CDR3 comprises 16 residues.

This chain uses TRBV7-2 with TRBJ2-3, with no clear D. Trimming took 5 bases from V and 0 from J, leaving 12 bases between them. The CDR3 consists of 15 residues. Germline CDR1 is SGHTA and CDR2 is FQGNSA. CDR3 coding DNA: TGTGCCAGCAGCCCCGTAGTGGGAAGCACAGATACGCAGTATTTT. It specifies CASSPVVGSTDTQYF.

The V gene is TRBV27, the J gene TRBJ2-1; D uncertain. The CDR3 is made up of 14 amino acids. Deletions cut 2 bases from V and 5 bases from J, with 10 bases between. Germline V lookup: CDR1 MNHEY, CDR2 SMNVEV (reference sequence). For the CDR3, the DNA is TGTGCCAGCAGTTTACAGGCCGTCAACAATGAGCAGTTCTTC. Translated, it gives CASSLQAVNNEQFF.

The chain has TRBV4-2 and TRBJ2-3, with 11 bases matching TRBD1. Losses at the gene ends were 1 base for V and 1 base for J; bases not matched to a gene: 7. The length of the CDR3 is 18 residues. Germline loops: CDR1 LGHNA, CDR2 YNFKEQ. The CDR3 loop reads CASSQAGQGAFGTDTQYF. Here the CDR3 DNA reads TGTGCCAGCAGCCAAGCCGGACAGGGGGCTTTCGGCACAGATACGCAGTATTTT.

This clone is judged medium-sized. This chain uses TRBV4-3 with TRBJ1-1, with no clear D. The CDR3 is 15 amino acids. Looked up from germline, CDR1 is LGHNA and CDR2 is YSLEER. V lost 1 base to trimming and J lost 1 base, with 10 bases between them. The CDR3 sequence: CASSQVRWGNTEAFF. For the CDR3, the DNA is TGCGCCAGCAGCCAAGTTCGGTGGGGGAACACTGAAGCTTTCTTT.

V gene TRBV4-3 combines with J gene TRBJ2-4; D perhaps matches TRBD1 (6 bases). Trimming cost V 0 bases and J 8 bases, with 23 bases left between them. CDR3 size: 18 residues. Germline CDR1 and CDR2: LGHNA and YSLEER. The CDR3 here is CASSQDGRQGPPKDIQYF. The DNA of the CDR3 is TGCGCCAGCAGCCAAGATGGTCGGCAGGGGCCCCCAAAGGACATTCAGTACTTC.

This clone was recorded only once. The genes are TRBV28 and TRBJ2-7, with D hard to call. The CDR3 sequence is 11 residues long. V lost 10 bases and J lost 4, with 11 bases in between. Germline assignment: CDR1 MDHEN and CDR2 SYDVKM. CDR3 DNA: TGTGCCACCCAAAGCTTATACGAGCAGTACTTC. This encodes CATQSLYEQYF.

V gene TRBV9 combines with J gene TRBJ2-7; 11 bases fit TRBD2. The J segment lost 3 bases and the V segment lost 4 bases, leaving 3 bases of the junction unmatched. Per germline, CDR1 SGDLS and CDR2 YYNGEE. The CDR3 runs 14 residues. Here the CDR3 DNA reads TGTGCCAGCAGCCTTACTAGCGGGAGCTACGAGCAGTACTTC. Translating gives CASSLTSGSYEQYF.

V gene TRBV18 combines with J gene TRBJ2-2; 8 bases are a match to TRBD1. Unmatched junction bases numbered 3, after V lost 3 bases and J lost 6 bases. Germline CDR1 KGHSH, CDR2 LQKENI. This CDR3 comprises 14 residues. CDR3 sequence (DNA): TGTGCCAGCTCACCGAAACAGGGGGCCGGGGAGCTGTTTTTT. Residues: CASSPKQGAGELFF.

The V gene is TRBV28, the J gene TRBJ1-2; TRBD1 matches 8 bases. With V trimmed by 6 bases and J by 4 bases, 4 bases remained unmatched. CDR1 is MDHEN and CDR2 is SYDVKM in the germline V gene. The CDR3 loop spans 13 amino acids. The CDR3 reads CASSQGAVYGYTF. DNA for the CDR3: TGTGCCAGCAGCCAGGGGGCAGTCTATGGCTACACCTTC.

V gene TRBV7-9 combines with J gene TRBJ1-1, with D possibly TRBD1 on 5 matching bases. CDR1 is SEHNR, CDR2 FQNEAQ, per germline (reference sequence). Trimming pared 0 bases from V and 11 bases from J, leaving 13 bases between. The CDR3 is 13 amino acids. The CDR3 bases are TGTGCCAGCAGCTTAGCGCTCGCGGGGACGGCTTTCTTT. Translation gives CASSLALAGTAFF.

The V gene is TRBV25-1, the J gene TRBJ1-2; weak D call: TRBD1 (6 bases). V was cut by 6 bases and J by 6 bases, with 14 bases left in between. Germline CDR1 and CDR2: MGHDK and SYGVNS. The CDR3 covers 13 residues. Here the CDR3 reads CASRKSGDDGYTF. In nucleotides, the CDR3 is TGTGCCAGCAGGAAGTCAGGGGATGATGGCTACACCTTC.

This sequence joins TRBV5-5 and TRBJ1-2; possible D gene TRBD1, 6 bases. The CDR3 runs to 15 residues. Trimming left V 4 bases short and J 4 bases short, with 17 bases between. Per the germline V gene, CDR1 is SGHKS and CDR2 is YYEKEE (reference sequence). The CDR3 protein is CASSLWEGDLYGYTF. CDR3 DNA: TGTGCCAGCAGCCTGTGGGAGGGGGACCTCTATGGCTACACCTTC.

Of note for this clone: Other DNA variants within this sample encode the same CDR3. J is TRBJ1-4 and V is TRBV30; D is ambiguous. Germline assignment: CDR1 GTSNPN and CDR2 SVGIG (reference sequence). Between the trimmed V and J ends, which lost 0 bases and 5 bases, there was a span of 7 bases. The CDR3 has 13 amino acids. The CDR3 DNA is TGTGCCTGGAGTGTAAACTCCAATGAAAAACTGTTTTTT. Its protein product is CAWSVNSNEKLFF.

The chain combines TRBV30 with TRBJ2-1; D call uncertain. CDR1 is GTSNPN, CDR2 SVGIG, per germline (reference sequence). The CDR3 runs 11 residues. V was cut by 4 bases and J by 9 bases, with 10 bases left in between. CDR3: CAWMSAGEQFF. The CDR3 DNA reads TGTGCCTGGATGTCGGCTGGTGAGCAGTTCTTC.

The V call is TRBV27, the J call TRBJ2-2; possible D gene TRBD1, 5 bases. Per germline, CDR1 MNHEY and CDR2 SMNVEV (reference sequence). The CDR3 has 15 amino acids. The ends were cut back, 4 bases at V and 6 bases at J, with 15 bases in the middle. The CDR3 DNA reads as TGTGCCAGCAGTTCTCAGGGAACGTTCCCCGGGGAGCTGTTTTTT. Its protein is CASSSQGTFPGELFF.

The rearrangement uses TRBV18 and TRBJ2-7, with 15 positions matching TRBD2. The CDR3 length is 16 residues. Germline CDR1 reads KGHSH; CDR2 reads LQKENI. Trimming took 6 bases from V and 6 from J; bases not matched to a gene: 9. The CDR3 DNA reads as TGTGCCAGCTCCCCGGGACTAGCGGGAGGACGGGGCGAGCAGTACTTC. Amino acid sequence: CASSPGLAGGRGEQYF.

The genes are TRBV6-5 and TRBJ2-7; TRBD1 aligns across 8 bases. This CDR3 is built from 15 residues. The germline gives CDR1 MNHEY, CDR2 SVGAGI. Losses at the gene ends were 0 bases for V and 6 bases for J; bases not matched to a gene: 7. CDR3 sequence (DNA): TGTGCCAGCAGTTACTCGACCAGGGGGCTCGGCGAGCAGTACTTC. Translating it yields CASSYSTRGLGEQYF.